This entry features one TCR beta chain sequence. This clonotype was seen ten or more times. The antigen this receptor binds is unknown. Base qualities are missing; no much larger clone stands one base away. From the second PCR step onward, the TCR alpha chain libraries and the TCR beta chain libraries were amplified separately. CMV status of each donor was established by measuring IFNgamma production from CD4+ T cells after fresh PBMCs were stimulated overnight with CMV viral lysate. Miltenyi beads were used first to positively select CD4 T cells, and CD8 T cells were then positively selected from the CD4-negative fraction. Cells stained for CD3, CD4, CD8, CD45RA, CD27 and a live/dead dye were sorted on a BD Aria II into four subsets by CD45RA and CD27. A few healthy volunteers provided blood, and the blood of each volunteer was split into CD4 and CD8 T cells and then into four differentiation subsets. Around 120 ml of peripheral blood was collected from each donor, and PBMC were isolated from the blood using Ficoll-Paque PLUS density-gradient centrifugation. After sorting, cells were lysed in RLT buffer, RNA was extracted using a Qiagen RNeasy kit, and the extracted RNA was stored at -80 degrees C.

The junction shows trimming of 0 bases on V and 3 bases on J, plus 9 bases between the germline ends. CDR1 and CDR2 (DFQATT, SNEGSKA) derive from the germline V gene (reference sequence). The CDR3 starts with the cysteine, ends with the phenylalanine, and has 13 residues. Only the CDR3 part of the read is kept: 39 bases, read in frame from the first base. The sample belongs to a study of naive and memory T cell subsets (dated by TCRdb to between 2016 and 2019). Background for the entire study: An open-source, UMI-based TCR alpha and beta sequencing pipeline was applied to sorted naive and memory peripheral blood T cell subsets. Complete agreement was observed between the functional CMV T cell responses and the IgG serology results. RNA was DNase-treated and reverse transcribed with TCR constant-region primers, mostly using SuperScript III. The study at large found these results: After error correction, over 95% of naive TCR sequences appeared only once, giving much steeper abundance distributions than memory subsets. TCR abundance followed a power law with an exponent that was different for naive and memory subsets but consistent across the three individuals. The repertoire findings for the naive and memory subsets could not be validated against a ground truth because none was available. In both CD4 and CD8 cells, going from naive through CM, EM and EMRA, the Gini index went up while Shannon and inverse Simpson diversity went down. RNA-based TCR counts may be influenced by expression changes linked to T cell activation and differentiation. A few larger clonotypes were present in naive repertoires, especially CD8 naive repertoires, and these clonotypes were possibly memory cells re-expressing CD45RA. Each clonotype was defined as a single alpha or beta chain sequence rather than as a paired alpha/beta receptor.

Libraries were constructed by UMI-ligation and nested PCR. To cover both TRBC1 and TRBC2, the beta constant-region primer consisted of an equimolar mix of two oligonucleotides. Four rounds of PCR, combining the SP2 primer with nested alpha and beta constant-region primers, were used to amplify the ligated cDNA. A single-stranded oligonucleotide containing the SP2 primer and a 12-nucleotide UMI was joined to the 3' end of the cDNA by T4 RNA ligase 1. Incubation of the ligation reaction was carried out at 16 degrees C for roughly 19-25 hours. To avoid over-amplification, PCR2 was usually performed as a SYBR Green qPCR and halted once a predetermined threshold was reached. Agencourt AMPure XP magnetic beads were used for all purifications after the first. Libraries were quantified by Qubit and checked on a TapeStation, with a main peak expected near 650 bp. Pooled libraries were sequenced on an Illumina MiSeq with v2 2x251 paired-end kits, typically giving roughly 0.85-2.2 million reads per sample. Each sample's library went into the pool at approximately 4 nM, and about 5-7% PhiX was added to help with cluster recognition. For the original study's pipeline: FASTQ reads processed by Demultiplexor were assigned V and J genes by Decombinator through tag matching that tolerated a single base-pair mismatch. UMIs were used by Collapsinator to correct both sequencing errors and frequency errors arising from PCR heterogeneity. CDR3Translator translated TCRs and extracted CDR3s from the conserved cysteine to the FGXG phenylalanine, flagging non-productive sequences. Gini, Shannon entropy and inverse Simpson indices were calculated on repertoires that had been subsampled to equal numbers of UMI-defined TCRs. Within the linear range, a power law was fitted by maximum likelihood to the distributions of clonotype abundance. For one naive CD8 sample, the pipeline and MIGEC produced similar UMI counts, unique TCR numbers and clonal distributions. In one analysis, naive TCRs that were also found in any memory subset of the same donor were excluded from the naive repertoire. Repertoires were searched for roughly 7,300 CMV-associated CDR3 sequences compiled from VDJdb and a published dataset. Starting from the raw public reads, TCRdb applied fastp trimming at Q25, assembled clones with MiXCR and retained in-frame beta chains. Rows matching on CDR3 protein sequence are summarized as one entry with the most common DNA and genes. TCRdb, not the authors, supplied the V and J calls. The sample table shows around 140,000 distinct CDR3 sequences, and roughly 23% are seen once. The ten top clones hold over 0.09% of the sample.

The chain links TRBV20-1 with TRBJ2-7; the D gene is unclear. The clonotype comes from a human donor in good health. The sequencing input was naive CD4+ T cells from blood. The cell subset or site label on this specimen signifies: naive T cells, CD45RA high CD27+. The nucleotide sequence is TGCAGTGCTAGAGATCGCGCAGTCTACGAGCAGTACTTC. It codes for CSARDRAVYEQYF.